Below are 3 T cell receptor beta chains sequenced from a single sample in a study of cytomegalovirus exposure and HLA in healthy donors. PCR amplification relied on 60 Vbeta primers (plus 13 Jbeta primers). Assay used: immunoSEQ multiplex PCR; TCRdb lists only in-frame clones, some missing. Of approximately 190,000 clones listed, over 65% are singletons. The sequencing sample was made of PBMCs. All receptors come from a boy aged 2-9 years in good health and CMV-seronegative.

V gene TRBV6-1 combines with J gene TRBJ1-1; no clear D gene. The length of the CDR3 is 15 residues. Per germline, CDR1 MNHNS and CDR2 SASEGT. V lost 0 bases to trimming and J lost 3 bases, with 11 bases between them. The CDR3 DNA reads TGTGCCAGCAGTGAAGCGCTAGAGCCGGACACTGAAGCTTTCTTT. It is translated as CASSEALEPDTEAFF.

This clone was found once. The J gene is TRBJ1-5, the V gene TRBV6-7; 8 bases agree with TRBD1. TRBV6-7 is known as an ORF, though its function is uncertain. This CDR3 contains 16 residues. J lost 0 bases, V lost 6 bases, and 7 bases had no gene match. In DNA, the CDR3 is TGTGCCAGCAGCCCCGCCAGGGGGCTTAGCAATCAGCCCCAGCATTTT. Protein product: CASSPARGLSNQPQHF.

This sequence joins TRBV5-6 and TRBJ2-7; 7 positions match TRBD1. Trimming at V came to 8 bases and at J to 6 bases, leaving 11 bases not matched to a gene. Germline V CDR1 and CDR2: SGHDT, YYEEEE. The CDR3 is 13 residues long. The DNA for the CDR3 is TGTGCCAGGACGACAGGGAGATCTCTCGAGCAGTACTTC. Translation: CARTTGRSLEQYF.